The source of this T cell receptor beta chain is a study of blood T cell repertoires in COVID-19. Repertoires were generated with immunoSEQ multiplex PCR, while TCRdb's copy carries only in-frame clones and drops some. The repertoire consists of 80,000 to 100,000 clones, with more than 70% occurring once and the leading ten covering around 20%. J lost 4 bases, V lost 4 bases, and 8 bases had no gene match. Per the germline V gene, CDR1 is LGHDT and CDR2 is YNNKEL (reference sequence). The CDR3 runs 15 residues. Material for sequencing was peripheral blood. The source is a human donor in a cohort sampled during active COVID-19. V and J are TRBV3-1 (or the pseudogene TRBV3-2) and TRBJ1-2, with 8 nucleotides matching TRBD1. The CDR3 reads CASSPGQGITYGYTF. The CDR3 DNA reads TGTGCCAGCAGCCCCGGACAGGGAATTACCTATGGCTACACCTTC.